The entry below describes one T cell receptor (beta chain). This specimen belongs to a study of regulatory T cells in long-lasting Graves disease. Both iRepertoire HTBI primers and Arm-PCR of CDR3 regions were used to build the TCR beta libraries. TCRdb reprocessed the multiplex PCR reads with MiXCR, giving one entry per CDR3 protein. Among 600,000 to 800,000 distinct CDR3 sequences listed, around 30% were seen once. The sample's time point: persistent/refractory GD, antithyroid drugs over 5 years with positive TRAb. From PBMCs, RNA was extracted and then used to make the TCR library. Looked up from germline, CDR1 is SQVTM and CDR2 is ANQGSEA. The V end lost 1 base, the J end lost 2 bases, and 5 bases lay between the germline ends. The CDR3 totals 13 residues.

This sequence originates from a female donor with Graves disease. This sample comprised peripheral blood mononuclear cells (PBMCs), obtained when the disease was refractory, from a patient treated with antithyroid drugs. The chain combines TRBV29-1 with TRBJ2-2; D not certain. DNA of the CDR3: TGCAGCGTTGAAGCCCTTAACACCGGGGAGCTGTTTTTT. Protein product: CSVEALNTGELFF.